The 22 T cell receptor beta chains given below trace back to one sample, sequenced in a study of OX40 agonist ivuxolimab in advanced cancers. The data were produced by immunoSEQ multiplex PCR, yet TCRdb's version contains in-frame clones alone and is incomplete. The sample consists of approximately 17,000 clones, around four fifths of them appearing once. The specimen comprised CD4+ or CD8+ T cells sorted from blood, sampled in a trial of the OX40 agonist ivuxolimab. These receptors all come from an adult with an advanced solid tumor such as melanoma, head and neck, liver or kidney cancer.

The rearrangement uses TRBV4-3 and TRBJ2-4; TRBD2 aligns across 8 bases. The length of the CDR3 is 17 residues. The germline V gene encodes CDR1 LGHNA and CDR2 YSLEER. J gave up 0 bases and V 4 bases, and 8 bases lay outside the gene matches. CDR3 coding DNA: TGCGCCAGCAGCCTAACCACTAGCGGACGAGCCAAAAACATTCAGTACTTC. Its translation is CASSLTTSGRAKNIQYF.

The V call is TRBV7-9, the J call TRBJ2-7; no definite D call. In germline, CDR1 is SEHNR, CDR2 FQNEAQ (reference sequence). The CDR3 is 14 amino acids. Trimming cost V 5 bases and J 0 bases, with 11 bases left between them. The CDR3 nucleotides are TGTGCCAGCAGCATAACCGAGAGCTCCTACGAGCAGTACTTC. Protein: CASSITESSYEQYF. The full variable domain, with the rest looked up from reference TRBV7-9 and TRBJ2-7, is DTGVSQNPRHKITKRGQNVTFRCDPISEHNRLYWYRQTLGQGPEFLTYFQNEAQLEKSRLLSDRFSAERPKGSFSTLEIQRTEQGDSAMYLCASSITESSYEQYFGPGTRLTVT.

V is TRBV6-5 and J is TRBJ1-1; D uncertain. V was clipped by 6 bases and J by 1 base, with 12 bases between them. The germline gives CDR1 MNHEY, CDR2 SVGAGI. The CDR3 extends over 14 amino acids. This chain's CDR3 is CASREETANTEAFF. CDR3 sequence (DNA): TGTGCCAGCAGAGAAGAAACAGCGAACACTGAAGCTTTCTTT.

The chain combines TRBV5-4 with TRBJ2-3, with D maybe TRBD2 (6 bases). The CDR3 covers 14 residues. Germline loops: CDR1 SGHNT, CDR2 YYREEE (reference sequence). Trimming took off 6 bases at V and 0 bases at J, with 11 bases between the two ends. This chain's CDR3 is CASIPGGSTDTQYF. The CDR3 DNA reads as TGTGCCAGCATCCCCGGAGGGAGCACAGATACGCAGTATTTT.

CDR3 protein: CASSLAGSSYNEQFF. For the CDR3, the DNA is TGTGCCAGCAGCTTAGCAGGGAGCTCCTACAATGAGCAGTTCTTC. V usage is TRBV7-9 and J usage is TRBJ2-1; D might be TRBD2 (5 bases). V lost 0 bases and J 0 bases, leaving 6 bases between the germline ends. Germline V gene lookup returns CDR1 SEHNR and CDR2 FQNEAQ (reference sequence). CDR3 size: 15 residues.

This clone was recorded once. CDR3 in amino acids: CASSGDRDSYEQYF. The CDR3, as DNA: TGTGCCAGCAGTGGGGACAGGGACTCCTACGAGCAGTACTTC. The J gene is TRBJ2-7, the V gene TRBV6-5; 9 positions match TRBD1. J gave up 0 bases and V 5 bases, and 2 bases lay outside the gene matches. The CDR3 length is 14 residues. Germline lookup yields CDR1 MNHEY and CDR2 SVGAGI.

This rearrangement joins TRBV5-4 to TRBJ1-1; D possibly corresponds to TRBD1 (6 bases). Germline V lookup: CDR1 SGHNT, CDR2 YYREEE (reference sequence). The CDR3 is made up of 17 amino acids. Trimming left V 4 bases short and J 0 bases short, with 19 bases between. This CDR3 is CASSPGEQGGMNTEAFF. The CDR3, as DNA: TGTGCCAGCAGCCCGGGAGAACAGGGTGGCATGAACACTGAAGCTTTCTTT.

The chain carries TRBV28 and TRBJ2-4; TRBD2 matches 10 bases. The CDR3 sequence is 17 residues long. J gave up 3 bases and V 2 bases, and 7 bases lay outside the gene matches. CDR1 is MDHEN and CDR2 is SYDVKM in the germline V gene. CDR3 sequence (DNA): TGTGCCAGCAGTTTAACCCTCTTAGCGGGAGGCAAAAACATTCAGTACTTC. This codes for CASSLTLLAGGKNIQYF. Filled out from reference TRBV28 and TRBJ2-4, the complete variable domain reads DVKVTQSSRYLVKRTGEKVFLECVQDMDHENMFWYRQDPGLGLRLIYFSYDVKMKEKGDIPEGYSVSREKKERFSLILESASTNQTSMYLCASSLTLLAGGKNIQYFGAGTRLSVL.

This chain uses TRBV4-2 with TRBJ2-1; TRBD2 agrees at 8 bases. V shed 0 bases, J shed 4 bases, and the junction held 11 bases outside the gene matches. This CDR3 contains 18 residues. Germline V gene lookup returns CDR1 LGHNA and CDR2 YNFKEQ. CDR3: CASSQDIRPGLEYNEQFF. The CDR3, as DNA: TGTGCCAGCAGCCAAGATATCCGTCCGGGACTAGAGTACAATGAGCAGTTCTTC.

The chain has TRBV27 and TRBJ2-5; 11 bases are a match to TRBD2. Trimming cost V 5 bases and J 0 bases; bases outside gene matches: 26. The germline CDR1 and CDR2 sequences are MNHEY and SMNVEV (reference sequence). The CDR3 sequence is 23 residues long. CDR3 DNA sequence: TGTGCCAGCAGTCCCCAGATTCCCGGGACTAGCGGAGGGGCCAGTGGGGACCAAGAGACCCAGTACTTC. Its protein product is CASSPQIPGTSGGASGDQETQYF.

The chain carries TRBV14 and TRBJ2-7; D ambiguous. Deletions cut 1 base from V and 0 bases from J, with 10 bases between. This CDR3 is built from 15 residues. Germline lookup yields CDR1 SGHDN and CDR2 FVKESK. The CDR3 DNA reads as TGTGCCAGCAGCCAAGTGGCAGGTAGCTCCTACGAGCAGTACTTC. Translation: CASSQVAGSSYEQYF.

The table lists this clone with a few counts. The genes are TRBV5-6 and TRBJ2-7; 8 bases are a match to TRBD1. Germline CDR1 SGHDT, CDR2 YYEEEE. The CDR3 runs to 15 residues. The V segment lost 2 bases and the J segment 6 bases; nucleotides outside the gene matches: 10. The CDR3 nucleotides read TGTGCCAGCAGCTTCGAGGGACAGGCCAGGGTCGAGCAGTACTTC. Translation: CASSFEGQARVEQYF.

The CDR3 DNA reads TGTGCCAGCAGTTTTTCGGTTTCCTACAATGAGCAGTTCTTC. Its translation is CASSFSVSYNEQFF. The gene calls are TRBV27 and TRBJ2-1; D ambiguous. CDR3 length: 14 amino acids. Per germline, CDR1 MNHEY and CDR2 SMNVEV (reference sequence). V was clipped by 3 bases and J by 1 base, with 7 bases between them.

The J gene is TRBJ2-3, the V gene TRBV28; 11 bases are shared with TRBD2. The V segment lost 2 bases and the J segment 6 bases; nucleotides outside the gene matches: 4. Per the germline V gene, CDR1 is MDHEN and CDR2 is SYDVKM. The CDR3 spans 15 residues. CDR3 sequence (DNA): TGTGCCAGCAGTTTAACTAGCGGGAGATGGGATACGCAGTATTTT. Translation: CASSLTSGRWDTQYF.

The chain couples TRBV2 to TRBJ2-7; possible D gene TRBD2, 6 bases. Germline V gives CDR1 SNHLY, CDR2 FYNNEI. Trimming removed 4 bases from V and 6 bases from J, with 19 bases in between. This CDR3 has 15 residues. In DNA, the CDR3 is TGTGCCAGCAGTGGGGGCGGGGTTTCCCCCTCCGAGCAGTACTTC. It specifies CASSGGGVSPSEQYF.

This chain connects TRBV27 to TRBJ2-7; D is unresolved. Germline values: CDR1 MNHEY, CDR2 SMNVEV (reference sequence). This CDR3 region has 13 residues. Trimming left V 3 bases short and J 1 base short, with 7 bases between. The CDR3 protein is CASSFRISYEQYF. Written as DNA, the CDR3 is TGTGCCAGCAGTTTCCGAATTTCCTACGAGCAGTACTTC.

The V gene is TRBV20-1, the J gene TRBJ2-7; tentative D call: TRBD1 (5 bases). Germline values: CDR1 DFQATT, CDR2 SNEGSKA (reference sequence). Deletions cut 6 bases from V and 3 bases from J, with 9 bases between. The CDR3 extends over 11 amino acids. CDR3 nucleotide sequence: TGCAGTGCCGGACACAGCTACGAGCAGTACTTC. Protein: CSAGHSYEQYF.

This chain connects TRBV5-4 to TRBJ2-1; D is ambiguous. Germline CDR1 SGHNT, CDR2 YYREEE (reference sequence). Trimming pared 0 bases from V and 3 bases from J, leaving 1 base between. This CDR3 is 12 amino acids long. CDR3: CASSLVYNEQFF. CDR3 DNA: TGTGCCAGCAGCTTGGTCTACAATGAGCAGTTCTTC.

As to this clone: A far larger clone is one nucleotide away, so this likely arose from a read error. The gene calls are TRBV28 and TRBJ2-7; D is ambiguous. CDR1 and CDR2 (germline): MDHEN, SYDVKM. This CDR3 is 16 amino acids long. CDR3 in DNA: TGTGCCAGCAGTTTAGCCCCGACGGTCTATAATTCACCCCTCCACTTC. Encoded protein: CASSLAPTVYNSPLHF.

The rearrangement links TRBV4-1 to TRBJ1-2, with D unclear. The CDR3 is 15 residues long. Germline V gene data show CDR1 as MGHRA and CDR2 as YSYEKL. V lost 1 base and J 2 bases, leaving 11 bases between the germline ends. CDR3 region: CASSQGEVFNYGYTF. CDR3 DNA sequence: TGCGCCAGCAGCCAAGGGGAGGTATTCAACTATGGCTACACCTTC.

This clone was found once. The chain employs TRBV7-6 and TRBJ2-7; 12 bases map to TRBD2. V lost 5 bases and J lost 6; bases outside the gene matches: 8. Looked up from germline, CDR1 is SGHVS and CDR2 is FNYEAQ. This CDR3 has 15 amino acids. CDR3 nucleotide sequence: TGTGCCAGCAGCCCAGGCCCTAGCGGGAGGGTCGAGCAGTACTTC. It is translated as CASSPGPSGRVEQYF.

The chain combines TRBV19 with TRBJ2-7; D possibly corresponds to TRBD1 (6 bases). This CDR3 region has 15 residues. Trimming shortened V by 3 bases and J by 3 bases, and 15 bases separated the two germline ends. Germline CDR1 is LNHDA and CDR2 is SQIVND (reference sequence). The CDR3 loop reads CASSIAGTSLYEQYF. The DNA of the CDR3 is TGTGCCAGTAGTATCGCCGGGACAAGCCTCTACGAGCAGTACTTC. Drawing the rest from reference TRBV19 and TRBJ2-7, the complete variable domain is DGGITQSPKYLFRKEGQNVTLSCEQNLNHDAMYWYRQDPGQGLRLIYYSQIVNDFQKGDIAEGYSVSREKKESFPLTVTSAQKNPTAFYLCASSIAGTSLYEQYFGPGTRLTVT.